This T cell receptor (beta chain) was sequenced in a study of blood T cell repertoires in COVID-19. The wider study: COVID-19 samples, acute and convalescent, were from the United States, Italy and Spain. Nucleic acid was either cDNA or gDNA, and it came from T cells, B-cell-depleted T cells, or PBMCs.

Authors' methods: The assay estimated nucleated cells by amplifying reference gene primers. Clones were sequenced by immunoSEQ multiplex PCR, and TCRdb holds only the in-frame ones, with some missing. For V, J and clone size, that table is used; D and trimming come from the DNA. Among around 130,000 clones listed, about 84% were seen once. This clone was observed a single time. V dropped 6 bases and J dropped 2; count of bases not matched to a gene: 11. Germline values: CDR1 SNHLY, CDR2 FYNNEI. This CDR3 is 17 amino acids long. The rearrangement uses TRBV2 and TRBJ1-3; 9 bases map to TRBD1. The sequencing input was peripheral blood. This TCR came from a woman aged 60-70 years with acute or convalescent COVID-19. CDR3 sequence reads: CASSLILRTGAGNTIYF. The CDR3 DNA reads TGTGCCAGCAGCCTTATCCTTCGGACAGGGGCTGGAAACACCATATATTTT.